Given below is one TCR beta chain in context. This entry comes from a study of blood T cell repertoires in COVID-19. Overall study: T cells, B-cell-depleted T cells, or PBMCs supplied cDNA or gDNA.

Only in-frame clones appear in the TCRdb table, and some are missing; sequencing was by immunoSEQ multiplex PCR. The table lists fewer than 55,000 clones, approximately 82% of them singletons, with approximately 7% in the top ten. The origin of this receptor is a man aged 70 or older with active COVID-19. The sequencing input was peripheral blood.

The CDR3 DNA follows: TGCAGCGTTAGAACAGGGAAGCCGGCCGAGCAGTACTTC. Amino acid sequence: CSVRTGKPAEQYF. This chain joins TRBV29-1 and TRBJ2-7, with D possibly being TRBD1 (6 bases). The CDR3 has 13 amino acids. Germline V gene data show CDR1 as SQVTM and CDR2 as ANQGSEA. Trimming removed 5 bases from V and 6 bases from J, with 17 bases in between.